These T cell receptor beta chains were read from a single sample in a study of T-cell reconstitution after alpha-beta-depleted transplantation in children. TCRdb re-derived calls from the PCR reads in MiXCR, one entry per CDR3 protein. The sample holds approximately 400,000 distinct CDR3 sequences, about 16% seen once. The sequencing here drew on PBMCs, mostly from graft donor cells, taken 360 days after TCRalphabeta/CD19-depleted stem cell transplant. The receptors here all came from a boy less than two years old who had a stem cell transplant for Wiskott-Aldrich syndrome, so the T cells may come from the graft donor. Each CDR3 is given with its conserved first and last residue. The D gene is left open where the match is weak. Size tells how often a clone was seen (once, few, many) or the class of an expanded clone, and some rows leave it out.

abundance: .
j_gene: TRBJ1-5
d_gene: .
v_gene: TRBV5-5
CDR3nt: TGTGCCAGCAGCTTGTCTTTACTTGGGCCCCAGCATTTT
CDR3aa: CASSLSLLGPQHF

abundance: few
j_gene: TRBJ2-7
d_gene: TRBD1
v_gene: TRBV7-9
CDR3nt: TGTGCCAGCAGCCAAGGACAGGGCCACTCCTACGAGCAGTACTTC
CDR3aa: CASSQGQGHSYEQYF

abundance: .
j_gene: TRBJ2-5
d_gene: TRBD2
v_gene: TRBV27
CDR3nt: TGTGCCAGCAGTGTAGCGGGGGCCCCAGGGACCCAGTACTTC
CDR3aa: CASSVAGAPGTQYF

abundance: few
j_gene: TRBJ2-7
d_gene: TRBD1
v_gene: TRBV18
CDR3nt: TGTGCCAGCTCACCACTCGGCGGGACAGGGGGCGGCGAGCAGTACTTC
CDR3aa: CASSPLGGTGGGEQYF

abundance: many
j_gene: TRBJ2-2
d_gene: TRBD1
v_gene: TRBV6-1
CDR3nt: TGTGCCAGGGAAGGGGGCGCGAACACCGGGGAGCTGTTTTTT
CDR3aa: CAREGGANTGELFF

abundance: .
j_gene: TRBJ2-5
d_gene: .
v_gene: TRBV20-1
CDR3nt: TGCAGTGCTACGACTAGCCAAGAGACCCAGTACTTC
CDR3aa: CSATTSQETQYF

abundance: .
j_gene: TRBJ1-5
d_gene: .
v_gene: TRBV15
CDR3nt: TGTGCCACCAGCAGATCCCGTGAGCAGCCCCAGCATTTT
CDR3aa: CATSRSREQPQHF

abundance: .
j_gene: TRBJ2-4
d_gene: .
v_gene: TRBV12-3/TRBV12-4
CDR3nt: TGTGCCAGCAGTTTTAGGGTTTCCAAAAACATTCAGTACTTC
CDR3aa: CASSFRVSKNIQYF

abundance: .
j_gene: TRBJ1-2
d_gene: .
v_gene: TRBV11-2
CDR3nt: TGTGCCAGCAGGGCCGGGCCGGGGGGTGACAACTATGGCTACACCTTC
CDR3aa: CASRAGPGGDNYGYTF

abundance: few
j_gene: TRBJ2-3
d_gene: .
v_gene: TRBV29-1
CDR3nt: TGCAGCGTTGACCGGACTGCTCAATACGGGCAGTATTTT
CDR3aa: CSVDRTAQYGQYF

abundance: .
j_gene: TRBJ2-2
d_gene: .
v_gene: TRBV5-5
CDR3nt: TGTGCCAGCAGCTACGGGACTTTGAACACCGGGGAGCTGTTTTTT
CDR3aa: CASSYGTLNTGELFF

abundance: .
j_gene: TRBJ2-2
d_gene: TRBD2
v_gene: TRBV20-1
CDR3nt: TGCAGTGCTAGAGGTCTAGCGGGGAAGGCCGGGGAGCTGTTTTTT
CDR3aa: CSARGLAGKAGELFF

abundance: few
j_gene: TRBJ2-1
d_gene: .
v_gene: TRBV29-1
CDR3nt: TGCAACAGTTGGGGTTCGGAAGGGAATGAGCAGTTCTTC
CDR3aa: CNSWGSEGNEQFF

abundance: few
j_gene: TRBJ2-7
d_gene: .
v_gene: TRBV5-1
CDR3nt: TGCGCCAGCACCAAAACACAGGGAGCGTACGAGCAGTACTTC
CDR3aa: CASTKTQGAYEQYF

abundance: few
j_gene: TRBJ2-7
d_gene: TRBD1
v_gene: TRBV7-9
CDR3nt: TGTGCCAGCAGCCCGGGACAGTTCCCCTACGAGCAGTACTTC
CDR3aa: CASSPGQFPYEQYF

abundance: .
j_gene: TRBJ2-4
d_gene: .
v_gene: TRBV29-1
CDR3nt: TGCAGCGTTGCCATAGCCAAAAACATTCAGTACTTC
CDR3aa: CSVAIAKNIQYF

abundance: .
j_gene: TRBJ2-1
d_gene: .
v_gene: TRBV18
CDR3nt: TGTGCCAGCTCGACAGAAAGGAGTGAGCAGTTCTTC
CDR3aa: CASSTERSEQFF

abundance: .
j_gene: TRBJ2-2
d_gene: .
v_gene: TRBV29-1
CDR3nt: TGCAGCGTTGAGGTGGTCACCGGGGAGCTGTTTTTT
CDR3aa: CSVEVVTGELFF

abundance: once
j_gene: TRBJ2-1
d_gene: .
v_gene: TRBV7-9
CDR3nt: TGTGCCAGCAGCTACTACAGGGGAGGCTCCTACAATGAGCAGTTCTTC
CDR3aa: CASSYYRGGSYNEQFF

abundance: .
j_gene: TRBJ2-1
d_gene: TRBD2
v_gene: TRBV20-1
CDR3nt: TGCAGTGCTACGGGACTAGCGGGAATCTATGAGCAGTTCTTC
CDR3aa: CSATGLAGIYEQFF

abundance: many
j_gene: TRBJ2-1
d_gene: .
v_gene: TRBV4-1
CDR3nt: TGCGCCAGCAGCCAGGACCGTAGGAAGATGGCTTACAATGAGCAGTTCTTC
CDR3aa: CASSQDRRKMAYNEQFF

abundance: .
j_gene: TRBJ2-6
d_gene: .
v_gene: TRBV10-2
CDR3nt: TGCGCCAGCAATGGACGGACTGGGGCCAACGTCCTGACTTTC
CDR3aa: CASNGRTGANVLTF

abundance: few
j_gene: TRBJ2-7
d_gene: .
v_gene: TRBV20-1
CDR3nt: TGCAGTGCTAGAGCCCCCGGAATCCCGGTGGAGCAGTACTTC
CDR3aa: CSARAPGIPVEQYF

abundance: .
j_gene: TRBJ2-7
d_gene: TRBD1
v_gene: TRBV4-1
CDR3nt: TGCGCCAGCAGCCACTTACAGGGGTTCAACGAGCAGTACTTC
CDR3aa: CASSHLQGFNEQYF

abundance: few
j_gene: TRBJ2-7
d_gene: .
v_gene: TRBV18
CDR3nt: TGTGCCAGCTCACCCCCCGGCTTCTACGAGCAGTACTTC
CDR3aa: CASSPPGFYEQYF

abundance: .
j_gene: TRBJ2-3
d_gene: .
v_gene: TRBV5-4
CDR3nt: TGTGCCAGCAGCTTGGCCTTTACCCTGCTAGTACGGGCCCCGGGTACGCAGTATTTT
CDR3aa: CASSLAFTLLVRAPGTQYF

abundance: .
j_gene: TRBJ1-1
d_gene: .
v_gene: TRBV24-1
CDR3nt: TGTGCCACCAGTGATTCGGCGAGGACTGAAGCTTTCTTT
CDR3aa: CATSDSARTEAFF

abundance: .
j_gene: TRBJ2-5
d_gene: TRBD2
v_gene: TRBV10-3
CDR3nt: TGTGCCATCAGTGTCCGGGGACTAGCGGAGACCCAGTACTTC
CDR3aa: CAISVRGLAETQYF

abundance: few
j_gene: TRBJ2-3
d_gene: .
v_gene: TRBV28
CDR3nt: TGTGCCAGCAGTTTATGGCGGAAGGGGGTCACAGATACGCAGTATTTT
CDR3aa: CASSLWRKGVTDTQYF

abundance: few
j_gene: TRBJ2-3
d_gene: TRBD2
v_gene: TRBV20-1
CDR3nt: TGCAGTGCTAGAGATCTAGCGGGAGTGCCAGATACGCAGTATTTT
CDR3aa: CSARDLAGVPDTQYF

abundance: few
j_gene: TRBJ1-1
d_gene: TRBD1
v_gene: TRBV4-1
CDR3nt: TGCGCCAGCAGCCAAGTTCCGACGCAGGGGGCGGGGACTGAAGCTTTCTTT
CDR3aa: CASSQVPTQGAGTEAFF

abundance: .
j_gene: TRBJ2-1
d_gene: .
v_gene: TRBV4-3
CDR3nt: TGCGCCAGCAGCCAAGTTACCAGCTCCTACAATGAGCAGTTCTTC
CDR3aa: CASSQVTSSYNEQFF

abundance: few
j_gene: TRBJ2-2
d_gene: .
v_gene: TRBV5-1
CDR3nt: TGCGCCAGCAGCTTGGAGCCGGCCCTCGGGGAGCTGTTTTTT
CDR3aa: CASSLEPALGELFF

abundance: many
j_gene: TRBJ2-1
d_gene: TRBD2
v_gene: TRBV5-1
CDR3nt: TGCGCCAGCAGCTTGGCGGGAGGGCTCTACAATGAGCAGTTCTTC
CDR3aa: CASSLAGGLYNEQFF

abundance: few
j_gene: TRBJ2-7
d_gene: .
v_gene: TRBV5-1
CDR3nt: TGCGCCAGCAGCTTGAGTGACAGGTCCTACGAGCAGTACTTC
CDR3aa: CASSLSDRSYEQYF

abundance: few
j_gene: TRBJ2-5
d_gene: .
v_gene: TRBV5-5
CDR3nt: TGTGCCAGCAGCTTGGCGTTAGGGAAAGGGCAAGAGACCCAGTACTTC
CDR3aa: CASSLALGKGQETQYF

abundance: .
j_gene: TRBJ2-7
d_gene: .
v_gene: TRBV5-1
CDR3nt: TGCGCCAGCAGCTTGGGGTGGAAGGGTAGCGAGCAGTACTTC
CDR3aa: CASSLGWKGSEQYF

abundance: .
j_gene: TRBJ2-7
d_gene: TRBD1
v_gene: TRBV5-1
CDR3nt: TGCGCCAGCAGCTTAGGGACAGGGGACCAGTACTTC
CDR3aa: CASSLGTGDQYF

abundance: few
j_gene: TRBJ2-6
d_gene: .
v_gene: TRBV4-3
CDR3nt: TGCGCCAGCAGCCAAGGGTGGGCCGGGGCCAACGTCCTGACTTTC
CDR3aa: CASSQGWAGANVLTF

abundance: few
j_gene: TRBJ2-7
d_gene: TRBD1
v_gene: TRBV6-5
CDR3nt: TGTGCCAGCAGTTACTCGGGACAGCTTACTCCCTACGAGCAGTACTTC
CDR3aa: CASSYSGQLTPYEQYF

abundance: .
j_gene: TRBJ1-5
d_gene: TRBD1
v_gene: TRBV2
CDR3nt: TGTGCCAGCAGTGGGGGACAGTTAAGTCAGCCCCAGCATTTT
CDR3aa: CASSGGQLSQPQHF

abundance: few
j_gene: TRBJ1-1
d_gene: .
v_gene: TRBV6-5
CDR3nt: TGTGCCAGCACCCAACGGGGGGAAGGCGCTGAAGCTTTCTTT
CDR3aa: CASTQRGEGAEAFF

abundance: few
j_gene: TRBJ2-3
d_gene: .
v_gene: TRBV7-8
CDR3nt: TGTGCCAGCAGCTCCCAACCATTCGGGGTCACAGATACGCAGTATTTT
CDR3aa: CASSSQPFGVTDTQYF

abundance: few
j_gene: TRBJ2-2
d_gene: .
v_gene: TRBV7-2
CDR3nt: TGTGCCAGCAGCTTAGGGGGACCCACCACCGGGGAGCTGTTTTTT
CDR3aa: CASSLGGPTTGELFF

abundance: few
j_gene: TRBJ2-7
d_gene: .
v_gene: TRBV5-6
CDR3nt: TGTGCCAGCAGCTTGGACAGGGTAATAGGGTACGAGCAGTACTTC
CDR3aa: CASSLDRVIGYEQYF

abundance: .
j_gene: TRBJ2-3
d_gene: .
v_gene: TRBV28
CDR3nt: TGTGCCAGCAGGGACATTTCTGAGGTAGATACGCAGTATTTT
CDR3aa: CASRDISEVDTQYF

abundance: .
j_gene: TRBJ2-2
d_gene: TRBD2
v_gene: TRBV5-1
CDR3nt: TGCGCCAGCAGCTTGTCCCTAGCGGGGACTGGGGAGCTGTTTTTT
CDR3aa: CASSLSLAGTGELFF

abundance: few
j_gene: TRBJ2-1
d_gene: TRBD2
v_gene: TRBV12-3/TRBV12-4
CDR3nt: TGTGCCAGCAGGCCTGAAGGACTAGCCAATTACTACAATGAGCAGTTCTTC
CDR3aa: CASRPEGLANYYNEQFF

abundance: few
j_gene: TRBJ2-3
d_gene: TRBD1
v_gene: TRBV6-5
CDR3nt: TGTGCCAGCAGTTACGGGACAGTTAGGATAGATACGCAGTATTTT
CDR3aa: CASSYGTVRIDTQYF

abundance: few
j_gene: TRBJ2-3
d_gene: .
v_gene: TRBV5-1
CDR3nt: TGCGCCAGCAAGCGTGTCTCCACAGATACGCAGTATTTT
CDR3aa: CASKRVSTDTQYF

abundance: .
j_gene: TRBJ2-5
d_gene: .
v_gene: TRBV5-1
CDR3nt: TGCGCCAGCAGCTTGCCGGGGGCGGAGACCCAGTACTTC
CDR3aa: CASSLPGAETQYF